The next 6 T cell receptor beta chains were all read from a single sample in a study of cytomegalovirus exposure and HLA in healthy donors. PCR used 60 Vbeta primers and 13 Jbeta primers. The protocol was immunoSEQ multiplex PCR, while the TCRdb copy is restricted to in-frame clones and leaves out a portion. The data contain 150,000 to 180,000 clones, 70% to 90% of them singletons. Sequencing used PBMCs. Receptors were obtained from a woman younger than 30 in good health and CMV-seronegative.

V gene TRBV11-2 combines with J gene TRBJ2-5, with a tentative D call TRBD2 (5 bases). Germline V gene data show CDR1 as SGHAT and CDR2 as FQNNGV. The CDR3 spans 13 residues. The V gene lost 5 bases and the J gene lost 4 bases, with 11 bases spanning the gap. The CDR3 nucleotides are TGTGCCAGCAGCCCGGGATTTCGAGAGACCCAGTACTTC. Its translation is CASSPGFRETQYF.

The rearrangement joins TRBV28 to TRBJ1-5, with D maybe TRBD1 (6 bases). The germline CDR1 and CDR2 sequences are MDHEN and SYDVKM. There are 14 residues in the CDR3. Trimming removed 8 bases from V and 2 bases from J, with 13 bases in between. CDR3 nucleotides: TGTGCCAGCTTGGACAGCGGGGGCAATCAGCCCCAGCATTTT. Translation gives CASLDSGGNQPQHF.

The chain has TRBV2 and TRBJ2-1; D is unresolved. The V end was cut by 3 bases, the J end by 10 bases, with 13 bases between. CDR1 and CDR2 (germline): SNHLY, FYNNEI. The CDR3 runs to 13 residues. The CDR3 is CASSDSREEEQFF. CDR3 nucleotide sequence: TGTGCCAGCAGTGACTCCCGTGAAGAGGAGCAGTTCTTC. The entire variable domain, with the rest obtained from reference TRBV2 and TRBJ2-1, is as follows: EPEVTQTPSHQVTQMGQEVILRCVPISNHLYFYWYRQILGQKVEFLVSFYNNEISEKSEIFDDQFSVERPDGSNFTLKIRSTKLEDSAMYFCASSDSREEEQFFGPGTRLTVL.

In this sample, this clone turned up a few times. The chain couples TRBV27 to TRBJ1-2; perhaps TRBD1 as D (6 bases). CDR1 is MNHEY and CDR2 is SMNVEV in the germline V gene (reference sequence). The CDR3 length is 14 residues. V shed 5 bases and J shed 5 bases, with 15 bases lying between them. The CDR3 protein is CASSPMDSGYGYTF. The CDR3 DNA is TGTGCCAGCAGTCCCATGGACAGCGGTTATGGCTACACCTTC.

The chain is built from TRBV7-8 and TRBJ1-2; D unclear. Germline CDR1 is SGHVS and CDR2 is FQNEAQ. This CDR3 contains 13 residues. The ends were cut back, 7 bases at V and 2 bases at J, with 11 bases in the middle. CDR3 in DNA: TGTGCCAGCAACTCCCCAGGAAACTATGGCTACACCTTC. Translation gives CASNSPGNYGYTF.

The genes are TRBV11-3 and TRBJ2-5; 8 bases are a match to TRBD1. Unmatched junction bases numbered 10, after V lost 5 bases and J lost 5 bases. CDR1 is SGHNT, CDR2 YENEEA, per germline. The CDR3 runs to 15 residues. CDR3 sequence (DNA): TGTGCCAGCAGCCGGGGACAGGAGCTCCTGGAGACCCAGTACTTC. Encoded protein: CASSRGQELLETQYF.